This T cell receptor (beta chain) came from a study of blood T cell repertoires in COVID-19. Clones were sequenced by immunoSEQ multiplex PCR, and TCRdb holds only the in-frame ones, with some missing. The sample lists approximately 250,000 clones, more than 65% occurring once. The CDR3 sequence is 16 residues long. Germline CDR1 reads SEHNR; CDR2 reads FQNEAQ (reference sequence). After removal of 2 bases from V and 7 bases from J, the junction contained 10 bases not matched to a gene. The genes are TRBV7-9 and TRBJ2-1, with 8 nucleotides matching TRBD2. The specimen sequenced was peripheral blood. The TCR originated in a middle-aged man who had recovered from COVID-19. As DNA, the CDR3 is TGTGCCAGCAGCTTACTGGGAGCGGGGGCAAGAAATGAGCAGTTCTTC. The encoded protein is CASSLLGAGARNEQFF.